One T cell receptor beta chain is described in this entry. The sample originates from a study of Ad26.COV2.S vaccination and SARS-CoV-2 variants. This sample's treatment: roughly 18 received Ad26.COV2.S at low or high dose, single or two shots; roughly five received placebo; per-sample allocation not given. Day 63 after the first vaccine or placebo injection was the time point for sampling. Wuhan-strain SARS-CoV-2 spike was expressed by the Ad26 vector that made up the vaccine. V gave up 3 bases and J gave up 0 bases, with 9 bases separating them. Germline CDR1 SNHLY, CDR2 FYNNEI. The CDR3 runs to 15 residues. Using immunoSEQ multiplex PCR, the repertoire was profiled, and TCRdb retains in-frame clones only, with some absent. The data show some 290,000 clones, just over 85% seen once.

The material was peripheral blood, obtained in a trial of Ad26.COV2.S vaccine versus placebo. This clonotype was obtained from a person between 18 and 60 years old who received the Ad26.COV2.S COVID-19 vaccine or a placebo. The chain carries TRBV2 and TRBJ1-3; D remains unclear. The CDR3 sequence: CASSDGQYSGNTIYF. In DNA form, the CDR3 reads TGTGCCAGCAGTGACGGTCAGTACTCTGGAAACACCATATATTTT.